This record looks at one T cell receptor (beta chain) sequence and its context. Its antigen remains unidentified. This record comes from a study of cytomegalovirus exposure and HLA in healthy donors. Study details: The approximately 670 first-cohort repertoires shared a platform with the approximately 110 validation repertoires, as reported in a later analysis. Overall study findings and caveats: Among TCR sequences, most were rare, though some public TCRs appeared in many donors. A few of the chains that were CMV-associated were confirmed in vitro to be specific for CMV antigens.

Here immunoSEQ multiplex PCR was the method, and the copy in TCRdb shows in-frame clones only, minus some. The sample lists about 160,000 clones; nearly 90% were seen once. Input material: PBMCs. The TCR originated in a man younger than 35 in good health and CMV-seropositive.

The CDR3 sequence: CASQPKTGGAFEQYF. CDR3 DNA: TGTGCCAGCCAGCCCAAGACAGGGGGCGCCTTTGAGCAGTACTTC. V is TRBV19 and J is TRBJ2-7; the match to TRBD1 covers 10 bases. The germline V gene encodes CDR1 LNHDA and CDR2 SQIVND (reference sequence). The CDR3 extends over 15 amino acids. V dropped 9 bases and J dropped 7; count of bases not matched to a gene: 15.